This entry lists 11 T cell receptor beta chains sequenced from one sample in a study of regulatory T cells in long-lasting Graves disease. TCR beta libraries were built with iRepertoire HTBI primers and Arm-PCR of CDR3 regions. TCRdb fed the multiplex PCR reads into MiXCR, producing one record per CDR3 protein. The table includes around 450,000 distinct CDR3 sequences, around a fifth detected once. Time point of the sample: persistent/refractory GD, antithyroid drugs over 5 years with positive TRAb. RNA isolated from PBMCs was used to make the TCR library. Sequences were derived from peripheral blood mononuclear cells (PBMCs), sampled when the disease was refractory, from a patient treated with antithyroid drugs. The receptors were sampled from a female donor with Graves disease.

This clonotype was observed a handful of times. V and J are TRBV13 and TRBJ2-7; 12 nucleotides match TRBD2. V shed 8 bases and J 2 bases; nucleotides not matched to a gene: 10. CDR3 length equals 16 residues. Germline CDR1 is PRHDT and CDR2 is FYEKMQ (reference sequence). The CDR3, as DNA: TGTGCCAGCGCCACGACTAGCGGGAGTGGGGCCTACGAGCAGTACTTC. Residues: CASATTSGSGAYEQYF.

This clonotype has at least ten counts. J is TRBJ2-5 and V is TRBV7-3; weak D call: TRBD1 (5 bases). This CDR3 has 15 amino acids. Trimming took 4 bases from V and 3 from J, leaving 15 bases between them. Per the germline V gene, CDR1 is SGHTA and CDR2 is FQGTGA. CDR3 in DNA: TGTGCCAGCAGCTACCAGGGCCTCAAGGAAGAGACCCAGTACTTC. It yields the protein CASSYQGLKEETQYF.

The rearrangement links TRBV5-1 to TRBJ1-4, with 7 bases that match TRBD1. The CDR3 has 15 residues. V lost 1 base to trimming and J lost 3 bases; unmatched junction nucleotides: 3. The germline V gene encodes CDR1 SGHRS and CDR2 YFSETQ. The CDR3 sequence is CASSLRGGANEKLFF. The CDR3 DNA is TGCGCCAGCAGCTTGCGAGGGGGCGCTAATGAAAAACTGTTTTTT.

A few counts support this clonotype. This sequence joins TRBV3-1 and TRBJ1-1; no reliable D call. V lost 3 bases to trimming and J lost 3 bases, with 8 bases between them. Germline V gene data show CDR1 as LGHDT and CDR2 as YNNKEL (reference sequence). This CDR3 has 13 amino acids. The DNA of the CDR3 is TGTGCCAGCAGCCAGGCCGACGACACTGAAGCTTTCTTT. Protein sequence: CASSQADDTEAFF.

The chain combines TRBV30 with TRBJ1-5, with D possibly TRBD1 on 5 matching bases. CDR3 size: 14 residues. V lost 2 bases to trimming and J lost 4 bases, with 12 bases between them. Germline V CDR1 and CDR2: GTSNPN, SVGIG (reference sequence). The CDR3 region has the DNA TGTGCCTGGAGTTCTCTGGCAGGGAATCAGCCCCAGCATTTT. Its protein is CAWSSLAGNQPQHF.

The chain carries TRBV7-2 and TRBJ1-2, with a tentative D call TRBD1 (5 bases). V lost 5 bases and J 1 base, leaving 11 bases between the germline ends. CDR3 length: 14 amino acids. Germline loops: CDR1 SGHTA, CDR2 FQGNSA. The CDR3 reads CASSPWGVNYGYTF. As DNA, the CDR3 is TGTGCCAGCAGCCCCTGGGGGGTTAACTATGGCTACACCTTC. Supplemented by reference TRBV7-2 and TRBJ1-2, the full variable domain reads GAGVSQSPSNKVTEKGKDVELRCDPISGHTALYWYRQSLGQGLEFLIYFQGNSAPDKSGLPSDRFSAERTGGSVSTLTIQRTQQEDSAVYLCASSPWGVNYGYTFGSGTRLTVV.

The genes are TRBV5-6 and TRBJ1-1; perhaps TRBD1 as D (5 bases). V dropped 3 bases and J dropped 4 bases, with 19 bases sitting between them. This CDR3 comprises 16 residues. Germline lookup yields CDR1 SGHDT and CDR2 YYEEEE. CDR3 residues: CASSSGPLGWPTEAFF. The CDR3 region has the DNA TGTGCCAGCAGCTCGGGACCCTTGGGCTGGCCCACTGAAGCTTTCTTT.

This clonotype was seen repeatedly, ten times or more. The V gene is TRBV7-8, the J gene TRBJ2-7; 9 nucleotides agree with TRBD2. J lost 5 bases, V lost 1 base, and 6 bases had no gene match. Germline V gives CDR1 SGHVS, CDR2 FQNEAQ. The CDR3 has 15 amino acids. The CDR3 region has the DNA TGTGCCAGCAGCTTAGGAGGCGGGGGGGCCAACGAGCAGTACTTC. Encoded protein: CASSLGGGGANEQYF.

This clonotype appeared many times. V gene TRBV6-1 combines with J gene TRBJ1-2; D unresolved. Germline V gene lookup returns CDR1 MNHNS and CDR2 SASEGT. Deletions cut 5 bases from V and 8 bases from J, with 21 bases between. The CDR3 is 15 amino acids. CDR3 sequence (DNA): TGTGCCAGCAGTCCGCCGCGGCCTCCTCCGAAGGGCTACACCTTC. Translating it yields CASSPPRPPPKGYTF.

The chain combines TRBV20-1 with TRBJ2-7, with 14 positions matching TRBD2. CDR3 length: 18 residues. Losses at the gene ends were 0 bases for V and 4 bases for J; bases not matched to a gene: 11. From germline, CDR1 is DFQATT and CDR2 SNEGSKA (reference sequence). Here the CDR3 reads CSARDRQGTSGSFYEQYF. In DNA form, the CDR3 reads TGCAGTGCTAGAGATCGGCAGGGGACTAGCGGGAGTTTTTACGAGCAGTACTTC.

The chain is built from TRBV19 and TRBJ1-1; tentatively, D is TRBD1 (6 bases). CDR3 length: 13 amino acids. The germline gives CDR1 LNHDA, CDR2 SQIVND (reference sequence). V was cut by 10 bases and J by 3 bases, with 15 bases left in between. The CDR3 DNA follows: TGTGCCACCATCAGGCAGGGGTACACTGAAGCTTTCTTT. Translating it yields CATIRQGYTEAFF.